The 17 T cell receptor beta chains below all came from one sample that was sequenced in a study of regulatory T cells in long-lasting Graves disease. Both iRepertoire HTBI primers and Arm-PCR of CDR3 regions were used to build the TCR beta libraries. TCRdb used MiXCR to reprocess the multiplex PCR reads, holding one entry per CDR3 protein. Among about 400,000 distinct CDR3 sequences listed, less than 25% were seen once. The time point: persistent/refractory GD, antithyroid drugs over 5 years with positive TRAb. There was RNA extracted from PBMCs, and the TCR library was made from it. Sequencing was performed on peripheral blood mononuclear cells (PBMCs), taken when the disease was refractory, from a patient treated with antithyroid drugs. These receptors all stem from a female donor with Graves disease.

This chain uses TRBV7-2 with TRBJ2-7, with D hard to call. Trimming left V 1 base short and J 2 bases short, with 15 bases between. Germline V gene data show CDR1 as SGHTA and CDR2 as FQGNSA. The CDR3 is made up of 16 amino acids. The CDR3 DNA reads TGTGCCAGCAGCTTAGACTCTGGCGGCTCCCCCTACGAGCAGTACTTC. Translated: CASSLDSGGSPYEQYF.

This clonotype came up many times. The V call is TRBV2, the J call TRBJ1-5; 12 bases are a match to TRBD1. V shed 6 bases and J 2 bases; nucleotides not matched to a gene: 11. Looked up from germline, CDR1 is SNHLY and CDR2 is FYNNEI. The CDR3 has 18 residues. CDR3: CASRAGTGGAFGNQPQHF. The DNA for the CDR3 is TGTGCCAGCAGGGCCGGGACAGGGGGCGCATTTGGCAATCAGCCCCAGCATTTT.

This clonotype turned up a few times. The chain couples TRBV10-2 to TRBJ1-1; 10 nucleotides agree with TRBD1. The CDR3 has 14 amino acids. J was trimmed by 5 bases and V by 8 bases; bases with no gene match: 8. Germline-derived CDR1 and CDR2 are WSHSY and SAAADI. CDR3 amino acids: CASAHRTGGTEAFF. In nucleotides, the CDR3 is TGCGCCAGCGCCCATCGGACAGGGGGAACTGAAGCTTTCTTT.

This clonotype came up many times. The chain joins TRBV12-3 or TRBV12-4 to TRBJ1-1; 7 bases are shared with TRBD1. The V and J ends lost 5 bases and 2 bases, in that order; junction bases with no gene match: 5. This CDR3 is built from 14 residues. CDR3 DNA sequence: TGTGCCAGCAGTGTTGGACAGGTTAACACTGAAGCTTTCTTT. Its protein product is CASSVGQVNTEAFF.

This rearrangement joins TRBV9 to TRBJ1-1, with TRBD1 as a possible D gene (6 bases). Germline V CDR1 and CDR2: SGDLS, YYNGEE. V was shortened by 4 bases and J by 4 bases, with 14 bases between the two germline ends. CDR3 length: 14 amino acids. The CDR3 DNA reads as TGTGCCAGCAGCACTTTCGGAGGGGGCACTGAAGCTTTCTTT. Translated: CASSTFGGGTEAFF. The full variable domain, rest sourced from reference TRBV9 and TRBJ1-1, is DSGVTQTPKHLITATGQRVTLRCSPRSGDLSVYWYQQSLDQGLQFLIQYYNGEERAKGNILERFSAQQFPDLHSELNLSSLELGDSALYFCASSTFGGGTEAFFGQGTRLTVV.

This clonotype was counted at least ten times. The chain has TRBV27 and TRBJ2-6, with 10 bases aligning to TRBD2. V shed 3 bases, J shed 0 bases, and the junction held 14 bases outside the gene matches. The CDR3 is 21 amino acids. Looked up from germline, CDR1 is MNHEY and CDR2 is SMNVEV (reference sequence). CDR3 nucleotides: TGTGCCAGCAGTTTTCCTCGTCAGCGGGAGGGCTTTCCCTCTGGGGCCAACGTCCTGACTTTC. Translating it yields CASSFPRQREGFPSGANVLTF.

The chain carries TRBV19 and TRBJ2-5; 9 nucleotides match TRBD1. V dropped 5 bases and J dropped 2; count of bases not matched to a gene: 12. There are 17 residues in the CDR3. The germline CDR1 and CDR2 sequences are LNHDA and SQIVND (reference sequence). The CDR3 DNA sequence: TGTGCCAGTAGTTCGGGACAGGGCCTCCCCTCACAAGAGACCCAGTACTTC. Amino acids: CASSSGQGLPSQETQYF.

The rearrangement links TRBV5-1 to TRBJ2-7; D uncertain. The CDR3 sequence is 14 residues long. The V end was cut by 0 bases, the J end by 3 bases, with 10 bases between. The V gene's germline CDR1 is SGHRS and CDR2 YFSETQ. This CDR3 reads CASSLEQPLYEQYF. The CDR3 DNA reads as TGCGCCAGCAGCTTGGAACAGCCCCTCTACGAGCAGTACTTC.

The chain employs TRBV20-1 and TRBJ2-5; unclear D gene. V was cut by 2 bases and J by 2 bases, with 12 bases left in between. CDR3 size: 14 residues. Looked up from germline, CDR1 is DFQATT and CDR2 is SNEGSKA (reference sequence). The CDR3 DNA reads as TGCAGTGCTAGACGTTCGACGGTTCAAGAGACCCAGTACTTC. This translates into CSARRSTVQETQYF.

This clonotype was recorded many times. The CDR3 DNA reads TGTGCCAGCAGTAACACCCCTCCCGGGACAGGGGACGACGAGCAGTACTTC. It yields the protein CASSNTPPGTGDDEQYF. The chain combines TRBV7-2 with TRBJ2-7; TRBD1 aligns across 10 bases. Per germline, CDR1 SGHTA and CDR2 FQGNSA. CDR3 length: 17 amino acids. With V trimmed by 6 bases and J by 5 bases, 16 bases remained unmatched.

This clonotype was detected a few times. The V and J genes are TRBV12-3 or TRBV12-4 and TRBJ1-5; 8 nucleotides line up with TRBD1. The trim removed 7 bases at V and 6 bases at J, leaving 17 bases unmatched. The CDR3 runs 17 residues. The DNA for the CDR3 is TGTGCCAGCATCATAGCAGCCCATACAGGGGGAGGTCAGCCCCAGCATTTT. Residues: CASIIAAHTGGGQPQHF.

This clonotype was found many times. The chain uses TRBV12-3 or TRBV12-4 and TRBJ1-5; 8 bases are shared with TRBD1. The CDR3 is 13 residues long. With V trimmed by 7 bases and J by 4 bases, 3 bases remained unmatched. The CDR3 region has the DNA TGTGCCAGCACAGACAGGGGTAATCAGCCCCAGCATTTT. Translation: CASTDRGNQPQHF.

This clonotype was found a few times. This sequence joins TRBV12-3 or TRBV12-4 and TRBJ1-5; D is ambiguous. This CDR3 contains 13 residues. V shed 6 bases and J shed 3 bases, with 9 bases lying between them. CDR3 region: CASRGLFNQPQHF. The CDR3 coding sequence is TGTGCCAGCAGAGGACTGTTCAATCAGCCCCAGCATTTT.

V and J are TRBV20-1 and TRBJ1-4; D gene uncertain. Germline V gene sequence: CDR1 DFQATT, CDR2 SNEGSKA (reference sequence). There are 14 residues in the CDR3. The CDR3 spells CSVRVSRPNEKLFF. The CDR3 DNA is TGCAGCGTTCGGGTCTCCAGGCCTAATGAAAAACTGTTTTTT.

This clonotype was seen repeatedly, ten times or more. V is TRBV28 and J is TRBJ1-2; D is perhaps TRBD1 (5 bases). The V gene lost 5 bases and the J gene lost 5 bases, with 15 bases spanning the gap. This CDR3 contains 14 residues. CDR1 is MDHEN and CDR2 is SYDVKM in the germline V gene. The DNA of the CDR3 is TGTGCCAGCAGTCCGACCGGGACGGATTATGGCTACACCTTC. This encodes CASSPTGTDYGYTF.

At least ten counts were recorded for this clonotype. V usage is TRBV6-2 or TRBV6-3 and J usage is TRBJ1-2; possible D gene TRBD1, 6 bases. In germline, CDR1 is MNHEY, CDR2 SVGEGT. Trimming took off 0 bases at V and 4 bases at J, with 15 bases between the two ends. The length of the CDR3 is 16 residues. The CDR3 coding sequence is TGTGCCAGCAGTTACTCTCGGGCAGGGGAGAGCTATGGCTACACCTTC. As protein: CASSYSRAGESYGYTF.

The chain carries TRBV7-9 and TRBJ2-5, with unresolved D. Germline V lookup: CDR1 SEHNR, CDR2 FQNEAQ (reference sequence). Trimming took off 5 bases at V and 5 bases at J, with 6 bases between the two ends. The CDR3 length is 11 residues. The CDR3 DNA reads TGTGCCAGCAGCCTGTGTGAGACCCAGTACTTC. Translated, it gives CASSLCETQYF.